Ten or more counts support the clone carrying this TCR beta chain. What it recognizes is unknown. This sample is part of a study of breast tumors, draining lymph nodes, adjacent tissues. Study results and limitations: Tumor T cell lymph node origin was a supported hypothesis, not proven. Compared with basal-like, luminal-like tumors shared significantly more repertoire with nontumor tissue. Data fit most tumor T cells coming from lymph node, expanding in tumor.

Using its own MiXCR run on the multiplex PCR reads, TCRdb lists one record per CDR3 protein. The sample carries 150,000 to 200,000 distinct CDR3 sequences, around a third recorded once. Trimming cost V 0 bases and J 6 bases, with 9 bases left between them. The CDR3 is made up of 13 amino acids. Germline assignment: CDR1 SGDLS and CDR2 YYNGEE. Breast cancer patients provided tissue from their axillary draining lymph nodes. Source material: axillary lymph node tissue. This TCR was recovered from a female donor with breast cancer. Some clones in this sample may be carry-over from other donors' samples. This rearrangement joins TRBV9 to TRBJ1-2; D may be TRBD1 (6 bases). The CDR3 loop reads CASSVGQADGYTF. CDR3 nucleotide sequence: TGTGCCAGCAGCGTAGGACAGGCAGATGGCTACACCTTC.